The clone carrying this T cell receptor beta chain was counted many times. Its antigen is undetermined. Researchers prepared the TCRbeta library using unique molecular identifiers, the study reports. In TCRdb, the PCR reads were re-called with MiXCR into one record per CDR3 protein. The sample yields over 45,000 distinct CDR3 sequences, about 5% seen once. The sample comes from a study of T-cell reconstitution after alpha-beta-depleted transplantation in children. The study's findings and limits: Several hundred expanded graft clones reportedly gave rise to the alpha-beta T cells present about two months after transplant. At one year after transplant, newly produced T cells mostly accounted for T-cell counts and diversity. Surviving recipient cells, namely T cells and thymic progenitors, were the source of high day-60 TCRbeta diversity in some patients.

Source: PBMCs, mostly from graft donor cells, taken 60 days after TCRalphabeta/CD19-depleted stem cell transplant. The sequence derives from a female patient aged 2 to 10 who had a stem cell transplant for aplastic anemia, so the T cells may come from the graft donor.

The CDR3 sequence: CSPGTGENIQYF. As DNA, the CDR3 is TGCAGTCCCGGGACAGGGGAAAACATTCAGTACTTC. The rearrangement joins TRBV20-1 to TRBJ2-4; TRBD1 agrees at 10 bases. From germline, CDR1 is DFQATT and CDR2 SNEGSKA (reference sequence). V lost 8 bases to trimming and J lost 5 bases; unmatched junction nucleotides: 3. This CDR3 is built from 12 residues.